Listed below are T cell receptor beta chains from one sample, sequenced in a study of chronic HIV infection and antiretroviral therapy. TCRdb called the 5' RACE reads again in MiXCR, with one record for every CDR3 protein. The table shows under 55,000 distinct CDR3 sequences, with about a fifth occurring only once. Material: peripheral blood. The origin of the receptors is an adult who had HIV and had not received antiretroviral therapy, or was an uninfected healthy control (not recorded which). Each CDR3 is given with its conserved first and last residue. A D gene is named only where the DNA matches it firmly. Expanded clones get a size class; other rows say once, few or many, or leave the size out.

J	V	size	D	DNA	CDR3
TRBJ2-1	TRBV27	.	.	TGTGCCAGCGGGGGGTACCTGAGCTCCTACAATGAGCAGTTCTTC	CASGGYLSSYNEQFF
TRBJ2-6	TRBV11-2	few	.	TGTGCCAGCACCCCGGGGGCCAACGTCCTGACTTTC	CASTPGANVLTF
TRBJ1-1	TRBV5-1	.	TRBD1	TGCGCCAGCAGCCAGGACAGGGTTGGCACTGAAGCTTTCTTT	CASSQDRVGTEAFF
TRBJ2-2	TRBV24-1	.	.	TGTGCCACCAGTGATAACCCAAACAGTCCCGGGGAGCTGTTTTTT	CATSDNPNSPGELFF
TRBJ2-1	TRBV11-1	many	.	TGTGCCAGCAGCTTAGGACAGCCCTCCTACAATGAGCAGTTCTTC	CASSLGQPSYNEQFF
TRBJ2-7	TRBV28	.	.	TGTGCCAGCAGTCGGGGACGGAACTACGAGCAGTACTTC	CASSRGRNYEQYF
TRBJ2-4	TRBV2	.	TRBD2	TGTGCCAGCGGCCGCCTAGCGGGAGGGCCTATGGCCAAAAACATTCAGTACTTC	CASGRLAGGPMAKNIQYF
TRBJ2-3	TRBV10-2	once	TRBD2	TGCGCCAGCAGTGACCGGACTAGCGGGAGACCGCTAGATACGCAGTATTTT	CASSDRTSGRPLDTQYF
TRBJ1-1	TRBV28	.	.	TGTGCCAGCAGACTCTACGGACCTGAAGCTTTCTTT	CASRLYGPEAFF
TRBJ2-1	TRBV20-1	.	TRBD2	TGCAGTGCTAGAGGACTAGCGGGACTCAATGAGCAGTTCTTC	CSARGLAGLNEQFF
TRBJ1-4	TRBV28	few	TRBD1	TGTGCCAGCAGTTTATGGTCGGCAGGGGGCTTATCAGCTAATGAAAAACTGTTTTTT	CASSLWSAGGLSANEKLFF
TRBJ2-1	TRBV11-2	.	TRBD2	TGTGCCAGCAGCTTAGACACGGGAGGCGATGAGCAGTTCTTC	CASSLDTGGDEQFF
TRBJ2-1	TRBV7-9	few	.	TGTGCCAGCAGCCACTTAACAAAGACCGTAGTCGAGCAGTTCTTC	CASSHLTKTVVEQFF
TRBJ2-7	TRBV20-1	many	.	TGCAGTGCTCGGGACTTATGGGCGAGCTCCTACGAGCAGTACTTC	CSARDLWASSYEQYF
TRBJ2-7	TRBV10-3	few	.	TGTGCCATCAGTGAGACCGGACCTGACTACGAGCAGTACTTC	CAISETGPDYEQYF